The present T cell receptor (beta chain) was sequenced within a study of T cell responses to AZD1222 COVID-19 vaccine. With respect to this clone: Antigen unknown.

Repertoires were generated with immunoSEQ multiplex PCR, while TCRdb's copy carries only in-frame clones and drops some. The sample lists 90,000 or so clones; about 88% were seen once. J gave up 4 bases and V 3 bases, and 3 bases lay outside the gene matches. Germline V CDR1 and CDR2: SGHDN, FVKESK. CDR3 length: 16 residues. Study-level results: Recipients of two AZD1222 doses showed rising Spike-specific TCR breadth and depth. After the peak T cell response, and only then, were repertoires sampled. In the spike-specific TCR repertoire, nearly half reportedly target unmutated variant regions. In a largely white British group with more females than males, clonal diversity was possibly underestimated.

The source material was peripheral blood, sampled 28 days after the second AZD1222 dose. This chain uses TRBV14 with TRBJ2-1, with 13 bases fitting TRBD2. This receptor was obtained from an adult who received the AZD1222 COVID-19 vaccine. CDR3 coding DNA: TGTGCCAGCAGCCAGGAGACTAGCGGGGGGTACAATGAGCAGTTCTTC. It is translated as CASSQETSGGYNEQFF.